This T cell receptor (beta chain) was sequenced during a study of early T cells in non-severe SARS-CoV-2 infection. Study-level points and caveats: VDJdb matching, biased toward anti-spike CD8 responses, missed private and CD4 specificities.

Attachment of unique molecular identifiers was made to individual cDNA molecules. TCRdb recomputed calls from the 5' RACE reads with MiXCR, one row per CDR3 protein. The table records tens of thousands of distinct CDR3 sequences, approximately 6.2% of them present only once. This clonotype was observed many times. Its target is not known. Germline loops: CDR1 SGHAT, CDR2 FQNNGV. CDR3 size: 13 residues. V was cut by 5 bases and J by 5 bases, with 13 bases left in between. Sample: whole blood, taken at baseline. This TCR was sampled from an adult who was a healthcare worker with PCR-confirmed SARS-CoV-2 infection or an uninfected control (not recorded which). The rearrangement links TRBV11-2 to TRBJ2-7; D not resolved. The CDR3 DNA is TGTGCCAGCAGCCCCAATCCCCGCAACGAGCAGTACTTC. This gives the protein CASSPNPRNEQYF. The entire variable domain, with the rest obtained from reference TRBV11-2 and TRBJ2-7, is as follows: EAGVAQSPRYKIIEKRQSVAFWCNPISGHATLYWYQQILGQGPKLLIQFQNNGVVDDSQLPKDRFSAERLKGVDSTLKIQPAKLEDSAVYLCASSPNPRNEQYFGPGTRLTVT.